This T cell receptor (beta chain) was identified in a study of response to subunit inactivated influenza vaccine. General study points: Each seasonal influenza vaccination recruits few new T cells, the authors suggested.

The germline gives CDR1 MDHEN, CDR2 SYDVKM. The CDR3 contains 19 residues. Trimming took 4 bases from V and 0 from J, leaving 22 bases between them. This clonotype was observed a few times. No antigen is known for it. TCRdb processed the RT-PCR reads anew with MiXCR; each CDR3 protein has one entry. Of under 500,000 distinct CDR3 sequences listed, roughly 9.7% were seen once; the top ten hold roughly 12%. The receptor was derived from a man aged 50-60 years who received an inactivated influenza vaccine. The chain combines TRBV28 with TRBJ2-4; D may be TRBD1 or TRBD2 (6 bases each). Sequencing used PBMCs from blood, obtained 40 to 50 days after vaccination. CDR3: CASSSPTRGAILAKNIQYF. For the CDR3, the DNA is TGTGCCAGCAGTTCCCCCACTAGGGGGGCCATCCTAGCCAAAAACATTCAGTACTTC.